This T cell receptor (beta chain) was identified in a study of blood T cell repertoires in COVID-19 (TCRdb year 2020). For the wider study: Samples covering the acute and convalescent phases of COVID-19 were provided by collaborators in the United States, Italy and Spain. The prospective study material was composed of cDNA or gDNA derived from T cells, B-cell-depleted T cells, or PBMCs. The dataset comprised deeply sampled blood TCRbeta repertoires from subjects exposed to, actively infected with, or recovered from COVID-19. A freely available public database, intended as a resource for researchers studying the immune response to SARS-CoV-2, is where the repertoires were released. The samples were drawn from the first 160 participants of the ongoing ImmuneRACE study and from over 950 subjects provided by 6 global collaborators. Sample metadata almost always included a de-identified subject ID, COVID-19 status, age in years and sex. Where HLA class I and class II types were available, the types were taken from metadata supplied by the sample provider, not from assay-based typing. Findings and caveats that apply to the study as a whole: How much clinical and demographic metadata was included differed by source and by participant, and the metadata was provided uncurated.

The collaborating institutions used their own protocols to collect whole blood in K2EDTA tubes. For TCRbeta analysis, collaborator samples were shipped as frozen whole blood, as isolated PBMCs, or as DNA extracted from either sample type. To note about this clone: This clone's antigen is unknown. There are no base qualities to consult, and no much larger clone falls within one base.

TCRbeta CDR3 regions were amplified from genomic DNA using the immunoSEQ Assay, a bias-controlled multiplex PCR. As for how the authors treated the data: Nucleated cell counts per sample were estimated from amplification of reference gene primers within the assay. To quantify the absolute abundance of each unique TCRbeta CDR3 rearrangement, sequence reads were collapsed and filtered. Productive Simpson clonality was computed per sample as the square root of Simpson's diversity index over productive rearrangements. TCRdb provides this immuneACCESS table in a form limited to in-frame rearrangements. Some clones are lacking; in checked studies, under half of them reflect an unresolved V gene, and why the rest are absent is not known. The DNA gave D and trimming, while V, J and clone size come from that table. The sample records about 74,000 clones, around three quarters of which are singletons. Around 15% of the sample is taken by the ten largest.

From V the trimming removes 5 bases and from J it removes 4 bases, while the gene matches leave 12 bases of the junction unaccounted for. The germline V gene encodes CDR1 SGHVS and CDR2 FQNEAQ. Its CDR3 holds 17 amino acids, cysteine through phenylalanine. Left in the record is the CDR3 DNA by itself, 51 bases read in frame from the first base. The sample comprised peripheral blood. Rearrangement joined TRBV7-8 to TRBJ2-5; 11 of the junction bases match TRBD2. This clonotype was sampled from a human donor in a cohort sampled during active COVID-19. The nucleotide sequence is TGTGCCAGCAGCCCACGCGTAGCGGGAGGGCAGGGAGAGACCCAGTACTTC. Its amino acids are CASSPRVAGGQGETQYF.